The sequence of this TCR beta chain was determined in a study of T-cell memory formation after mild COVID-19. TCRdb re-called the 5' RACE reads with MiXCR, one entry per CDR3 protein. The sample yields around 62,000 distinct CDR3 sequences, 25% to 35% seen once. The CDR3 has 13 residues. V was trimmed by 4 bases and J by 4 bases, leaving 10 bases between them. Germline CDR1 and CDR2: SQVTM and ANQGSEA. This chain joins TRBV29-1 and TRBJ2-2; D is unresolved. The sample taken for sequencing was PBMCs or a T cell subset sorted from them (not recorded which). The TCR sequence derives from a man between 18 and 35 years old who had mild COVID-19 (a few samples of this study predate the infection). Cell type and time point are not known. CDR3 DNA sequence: TGCAGCGTTGTACTGTGGGGCACCGGGGAGCTGTTTTTT. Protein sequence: CSVVLWGTGELFF.